This is a list of T cell receptor beta chains from one sample in a study of shared clonotypes between healthy human individuals. The assay was immunoSEQ multiplex PCR, and TCRdb's table has in-frame clones only and misses some. The data show some 2 million clones, approximately 95% seen once. Sequenced: naive CD4+ T cells sorted from blood. These receptors originate from a man younger than 35 in good health. The CDR3 runs from the conserved cysteine through the conserved F or W. D genes are given only for firm matches. Clone sizes are given selectively: once, few, many, or a class where the clone is expanded.

cdr3_aa cdr3_nt d_call j_call clone_size v_call
CASSSSRQEKQFNEKLFF TGTGCCAGCAGCTCGTCCCGGCAGGAAAAACAATTTAATGAAAAACTGTTTTTT . TRBJ1-4 . TRBV5-6
CSVVILQNTEAFF TGCAGCGTTGTTATCTTACAGAACACTGAAGCTTTCTTT . TRBJ1-1 . TRBV29-1
CAISAGLNTGELFF TGTGCCATCAGTGCGGGACTGAACACCGGGGAGCTGTTTTTT . TRBJ2-2 . TRBV10-3
CASSSSGGGQPQHF TGTGCCAGCAGCTCCTCGGGGGGAGGGCAGCCCCAGCATTTT . TRBJ1-5 . TRBV7-2
CASSRTGYSNQPQHF TGTGCCAGTAGTAGGACAGGATATAGCAATCAGCCCCAGCATTTT TRBD1 TRBJ1-5 . TRBV19
CSVAGTSGATDTQYF TGCAGCGTTGCCGGGACTAGCGGGGCCACAGATACGCAGTATTTT TRBD2 TRBJ2-3 . TRBV29-1
CASSPWDRGGGQPQHF TGTGCCAGCAGTCCCTGGGACAGGGGGGGCGGTCAGCCCCAGCATTTT TRBD1 TRBJ1-5 . TRBV2
CASTLATYNQPQHF TGTGCCAGCACCCTGGCGACCTATAATCAGCCCCAGCATTTT . TRBJ1-5 . TRBV28
CASGADAYF TGTGCCAGCGGGGCGGACGCGTACTTC . TRBJ2-7 . TRBV2
CASIQDRDQPQHF TGTGCCAGCATTCAAGACCGAGATCAGCCCCAGCATTTT . TRBJ1-5 . TRBV2
CASSWTSGTKETQYF TGTGCCAGCAGCTGGACTAGCGGGACGAAAGAGACCCAGTACTTC TRBD2 TRBJ2-5 . TRBV7-2
CASSTGRGTDTQYF TGTGCCAGCAGCACCGGTCGGGGCACAGATACGCAGTATTTT . TRBJ2-3 . TRBV9
CASYSTGQGPTAFF TGTGCCAGCTATTCAACAGGGCAAGGACCGACAGCTTTCTTT . TRBJ1-1 . TRBV28
CASSSLTDRLGALSNQPQHF TGTGCCAGCAGCAGCCTCACGGACAGGTTAGGGGCCCTTAGCAATCAGCCCCAGCATTTT TRBD1 TRBJ1-5 . TRBV28
CAWGLADSYEQYF TGTGCCTGGGGACTAGCGGACTCCTACGAGCAGTACTTC TRBD2 TRBJ2-7 once TRBV30
CASSLGESSYEQYF TGTGCCAGCAGCTTAGGGGAGAGCTCCTACGAGCAGTACTTC . TRBJ2-7 . TRBV11-3
CASSQTDRVYEQYF TGTGCCAGCAGCCAAACGGACAGGGTCTACGAGCAGTACTTC TRBD1 TRBJ2-7 . TRBV11-2
CASRSTGDGNTIYF TGTGCCAGCAGGTCCACAGGGGATGGAAACACCATATATTTT TRBD1 TRBJ1-3 . TRBV2
CASSQGTSGRETQYF TGCGCCAGCAGCCAAGGGACTAGCGGGAGGGAGACCCAGTACTTC TRBD2 TRBJ2-5 . TRBV4-1
CASSYSGTGPYEQYF TGTGCCAGCAGTTACTCAGGGACAGGGCCCTACGAGCAGTACTTC TRBD1 TRBJ2-7 . TRBV6-5
CASSLRTSGSADTQYF TGTGCCAGCAGCTTGAGGACTAGCGGGAGTGCAGATACGCAGTATTTT TRBD2 TRBJ2-3 . TRBV7-8
CASSLTTSNEQFF TGTGCCAGCAGCTTAACCACTAGCAATGAGCAGTTCTTC . TRBJ2-1 . TRBV7-2
CASSYLLPSNEQFF TGCGCCAGCAGCTACCTTCTACCCTCCAATGAGCAGTTCTTC . TRBJ2-1 . TRBV5-1
CASSLPWGPSSGNTIYF TGCGCCAGCAGCCTACCTTGGGGGCCCAGCTCTGGAAACACCATATATTTT . TRBJ1-3 once TRBV4-1
CAISERGGLLVSYNEQFF TGTGCCATCAGTGAGAGGGGGGGGTTACTAGTCTCCTACAATGAGCAGTTCTTC . TRBJ2-1 . TRBV10-3
CASSFAGYEQYF TGTGCCAGCAGTTTCGCGGGTTACGAGCAGTACTTC . TRBJ2-7 . TRBV27
CASSPPSTGSPYEQYF TGTGCCAGCTCACCACCGTCGACAGGCTCCCCCTACGAGCAGTACTTC . TRBJ2-7 once TRBV18
CASSVEAGASYEQYF TGTGCCAGCAGCGTAGAAGCGGGAGCCTCCTACGAGCAGTACTTC TRBD2 TRBJ2-7 . TRBV9
CASSEGALDTEAFF TGTGCCAGCAGTGAAGGGGCGTTGGACACTGAAGCTTTCTTT . TRBJ1-1 . TRBV6-1
CASSPRQGRGEKLFF TGTGCCAGCAGCCCAAGACAGGGGAGGGGCGAAAAACTGTTTTTT TRBD1 TRBJ1-4 . TRBV28
CASSPPTEGSPLHF TGTGCCAGCTCACCACCGACCGAGGGGTCACCCCTCCACTTT . TRBJ1-6 once TRBV18
CASSPRGSGSYEQYF TGTGCCAGCAGCCCCCGGGGTAGCGGGAGCTACGAGCAGTACTTC TRBD2 TRBJ2-7 . TRBV5-5
CASRKDRSQETQYF TGTGCCAGCAGAAAGGACAGGAGTCAAGAGACCCAGTACTTC TRBD1 TRBJ2-5 . TRBV5-4
CASTGNTDTQYF TGCGCCAGCACAGGGAACACAGATACGCAGTATTTT . TRBJ2-3 . TRBV5-1
CASSVQGATGELFF TGTGCCAGCAGTGTACAGGGCGCCACCGGGGAGCTGTTTTTT . TRBJ2-2 . TRBV6-1
CASSPIAGVRETQYF TGTGCCAGCTCACCAATAGCGGGAGTGCGTGAGACCCAGTACTTC TRBD2 TRBJ2-5 once TRBV18
CASSLEGQENQPQHF TGCGCCAGCAGCTTGGAGGGACAGGAGAATCAGCCCCAGCATTTT TRBD1 TRBJ1-5 . TRBV5-1
CASSESGGNNQPQHF TGTGCCAGCAGTGAATCAGGGGGCAACAATCAGCCCCAGCATTTT TRBD1 TRBJ1-5 . TRBV6-1
CASSDSGYGSPLHF TGTGCCAGCAGTGACTCGGGGTACGGCTCACCCCTCCACTTT . TRBJ1-6 . TRBV6-4
CASSPNPAVNQPQHF TGTGCCAGTAGTCCCAACCCGGCCGTCAATCAGCCCCAGCATTTT . TRBJ1-5 . TRBV19
CASSLVGVKGGELFF TGTGCCAGCAGCTTAGTGGGGGTTAAAGGCGGGGAGCTGTTTTTT . TRBJ2-2 . TRBV11-2
CASSLGGTSSYEQYF TGCGCCAGCAGCTTGGGCGGGACTTCCTCCTACGAGCAGTACTTC . TRBJ2-7 . TRBV5-1
CASRRESFTGELFF TGTGCCAGCAGGCGGGAGTCGTTCACCGGGGAGCTGTTTTTT TRBD2 TRBJ2-2 . TRBV7-6